The 28 T cell receptor beta chains given below trace back to one sample, sequenced in a study of T cell responses to AZD1222 COVID-19 vaccine. Measured with immunoSEQ multiplex PCR; TCRdb has only the in-frame clones, and not every one. The repertoire holds 30,000 to 35,000 clones, with 75% to 85% as singletons. Sequencing used peripheral blood, obtained 28 days after the second AZD1222 dose. All receptors come from an adult who received the AZD1222 COVID-19 vaccine.

The V gene is TRBV6-5, the J gene TRBJ1-5; possibly TRBD1 for D (5 bases). This CDR3 has 13 amino acids. Trimming shortened V by 6 bases and J by 3 bases, and 9 bases separated the two germline ends. The germline CDR1 and CDR2 sequences are MNHEY and SVGAGI. The CDR3 region has the DNA TGTGCCAGCAGAGGAGGGGACAATCAGCCCCAGCATTTT. Residues: CASRGGDNQPQHF.

The gene calls are TRBV7-8 and TRBJ1-1; 7 bases align to TRBD1. CDR3 size: 14 residues. Germline V gene sequence: CDR1 SGHVS, CDR2 FQNEAQ. V lost 2 bases and J lost 5; bases outside the gene matches: 5. This chain's CDR3 is CASSLQGGRTEAFF. The CDR3 DNA is TGTGCCAGCAGCTTACAGGGGGGTAGGACTGAAGCTTTCTTT.

This clone was observed once. The chain is built from TRBV5-5 and TRBJ2-7; no definite D call. The V gene's germline CDR1 is SGHKS and CDR2 YYEKEE (reference sequence). CDR3 length: 13 residues. Trimming removed 7 bases at V and 3 bases at J, with 14 bases between. CDR3 protein: CASGPSPDYEQYV. The DNA for the CDR3 is TGTGCCAGCGGCCCCAGCCCCGACTACGAGCAGTACGTC.

The chain is built from TRBV3-1 (or the pseudogene TRBV3-2) and TRBJ2-5; tentatively, D is TRBD2 (7 bases). V dropped 7 bases and J dropped 4 bases, with 16 bases sitting between them. The CDR3 extends over 14 amino acids. The germline gives CDR1 LGHDT, CDR2 YNNKEL (reference sequence). CDR3 protein: CASKDPRGAETQYF. The CDR3 DNA sequence: TGTGCCAGCAAGGACCCACGGGGGGCAGAGACCCAGTACTTC.

V and J are TRBV27 and TRBJ1-2; TRBD1 is a possible D gene (6 bases). Germline V gives CDR1 MNHEY, CDR2 SMNVEV (reference sequence). Trimming removed 3 bases at V and 8 bases at J, with 19 bases between. This CDR3 has 15 residues. CDR3 in amino acids: CASSFNLGGAKGYTF. For the CDR3, the DNA is TGTGCCAGCAGTTTTAATTTAGGGGGGGCGAAGGGCTACACCTTC.

This chain links TRBV28 with TRBJ1-1; D is perhaps TRBD1 (5 bases). The length of the CDR3 is 13 residues. Germline V lookup: CDR1 MDHEN, CDR2 SYDVKM. V dropped 6 bases and J dropped 4 bases, with 12 bases sitting between them. As DNA, the CDR3 is TGTGCCAGCAGAGAGAATGGGGGCACTGAAGCTTTCTTT. Protein product: CASRENGGTEAFF.

About this clone itself: The junction and the germline gene differ at one end; a read error may be behind it. This chain joins TRBV18 and TRBJ1-2, with 11 bases lining up with TRBD1. This CDR3 region has 19 residues. CDR1 KGHSH and CDR2 LQKENI come from the germline V gene. CDR3 loop: CASSPLPIDPGQGVGVFAF. CDR3 nucleotides: TGTGCCAGCTCACCTCTTCCAATTGACCCGGGACAGGGGGTCGGAGTCTTTGCCTTC.

This chain joins TRBV18 and TRBJ2-2; tentative D call: TRBD2 (5 bases). CDR3 length equals 13 residues. Germline V CDR1 and CDR2: KGHSH, LQKENI. Trimming pared 0 bases from V and 7 bases from J, leaving 6 bases between. Written as DNA, the CDR3 is TGTGCCAGCTCACCACCGGGAGACGGGGAGCTGTTTTTT. The encoded protein is CASSPPGDGELFF.

This clone occurred once. The rearrangement joins TRBV6-5 to TRBJ1-1; a weak D match, TRBD1 (5 bases). V was pared by 6 bases and J by 4 bases, with 15 bases between. CDR1 is MNHEY and CDR2 is SVGAGI in the germline V gene. This CDR3 is 14 amino acids long. The CDR3 bases are TGTGCCAGCAGCCACTCAGGGAGCGGCACTGAAGCTTTCTTT. It codes for CASSHSGSGTEAFF.

The J gene is TRBJ1-4, the V gene TRBV10-3; 7 bases fit TRBD1. Germline lookup yields CDR1 ENHRY and CDR2 SYGVKD. The V segment lost 6 bases and the J segment 2 bases; nucleotides outside the gene matches: 3. This CDR3 comprises 14 residues. Here the CDR3 DNA reads TGTGCCATCAGAGACAGGGCCACTAATGAAAAACTGTTTTTT. Protein sequence: CAIRDRATNEKLFF.

The gene calls are TRBV10-3 and TRBJ2-3; 7 bases fit TRBD2. CDR1 and CDR2 (germline): ENHRY, SYGVKD. The trim removed 3 bases at V and 0 bases at J, leaving 9 bases unmatched. This CDR3 has 17 residues. The CDR3 region has the DNA TGTGCCATCAGTGATAGAAGTAGTAGCGGGAGCACAGATACGCAGTATTTT. It encodes CAISDRSSSGSTDTQYF.

The rearrangement joins TRBV6-2 or TRBV6-3 to TRBJ2-2; tentative D call: TRBD1 (6 bases). The ends were cut back, 4 bases at V and 6 bases at J, with 15 bases in the middle. The CDR3 contains 15 residues. CDR1 and CDR2 from the germline V gene are MNHEY and SVGEGT. For the CDR3, the DNA is TGTGCCAGCAGTTCCAACAGGGCATTCGCCGGGGAGCTGTTTTTT. Amino acids: CASSSNRAFAGELFF.

The J gene is TRBJ1-2, the V gene TRBV28; 7 positions agree with TRBD1. V shed 8 bases, J shed 4 bases, and the junction held 7 bases outside the gene matches. The CDR3 covers 13 residues. The germline V gene encodes CDR1 MDHEN and CDR2 SYDVKM. The CDR3 region is CASSPTGSYGYTF. The CDR3 DNA follows: TGTGCCAGCTCGCCGACAGGGTCCTATGGCTACACCTTC.

This clone appeared once. V and J are TRBV6-5 and TRBJ1-1; D is unclear. V was pared by 0 bases and J by 1 base, with 9 bases between. This CDR3 is built from 15 residues. Germline V lookup: CDR1 MNHEY, CDR2 SVGAGI. Written as DNA, the CDR3 is TGTGCCAGCAGTTACTCGACGGTCCAGAACACTGAAGCTTTCTTT. It translates to CASSYSTVQNTEAFF.

The V and J genes are TRBV30 and TRBJ2-2; 7 nucleotides align to TRBD1. There are 14 residues in the CDR3. V was pared by 2 bases and J by 0 bases, with 0 bases of the junction left unmatched. The germline V gene has CDR1 GTSNPN and CDR2 SVGIG (reference sequence). In nucleotides, the CDR3 is TGTGCCTGGAGTACAGGGGCGAACACCGGGGAGCTGTTTTTT. As protein: CAWSTGANTGELFF.

The chain couples TRBV24-1 to TRBJ2-7; D is possibly TRBD1 (6 bases). Trimming took 5 bases from V and 0 from J, leaving 19 bases between them. CDR1 is KGHDR and CDR2 is SFDVKD in the germline V gene. The CDR3 runs 17 residues. CDR3: CATSAPLGHVVSYEQYF. CDR3 nucleotides: TGTGCCACCAGTGCTCCCCTGGGACACGTAGTCTCCTACGAGCAGTACTTC.

The rearrangement links TRBV24-1 to TRBJ1-2; TRBD1 might be the D (6 bases). V was trimmed by 3 bases and J by 7 bases, leaving 11 bases between them. Germline V gene lookup returns CDR1 KGHDR and CDR2 SFDVKD. The CDR3 consists of 13 residues. DNA of the CDR3: TGTGCCACCAGTGATGGGGGGCCAAGTGGCTACACCTTC. Translating it yields CATSDGGPSGYTF.

V gene TRBV7-2 combines with J gene TRBJ2-3; D unclear. V was clipped by 0 bases and J by 4 bases, with 8 bases between them. Germline V gene data show CDR1 as SGHTA and CDR2 as FQGNSA. The length of the CDR3 is 14 residues. CDR3 DNA: TGTGCCAGCAGCTTAGCGTCTCTAGCAGATACGCAGTATTTT. Translating gives CASSLASLADTQYF. Combining the CDR3 with reference TRBV7-2 and TRBJ2-3 gives the whole variable domain GAGVSQSPSNKVTEKGKDVELRCDPISGHTALYWYRQSLGQGLEFLIYFQGNSAPDKSGLPSDRFSAERTGGSVSTLTIQRTQQEDSAVYLCASSLASLADTQYFGPGTRLTVL.

J is TRBJ2-3 and V is TRBV29-1; 9 bases align to TRBD1. Per germline, CDR1 SQVTM and CDR2 ANQGSEA. The CDR3 has 14 residues. Unmatched junction bases numbered 7, after V lost 6 bases and J lost 3 bases. CDR3 residues: CSVTTGGTTDTQYF. The CDR3 coding sequence is TGCAGCGTAACAACAGGGGGCACGACAGATACGCAGTATTTT.

In this sample, this clone turned up a few times. The V call is TRBV7-2, the J call TRBJ2-3, with 12 bases that match TRBD2. The CDR3 spans 17 residues. Trimming took 3 bases from V and 7 from J; bases not matched to a gene: 11. Germline assignment: CDR1 SGHTA and CDR2 FQGNSA. The CDR3 region is CASSFRSSGGAQNTQYF. In nucleotides, the CDR3 is TGTGCCAGCAGCTTCCGTTCTAGCGGGGGGGCACAAAATACGCAGTATTTT.

The chain couples TRBV30 to TRBJ1-2; tentative D call: TRBD1 (5 bases). The CDR3 loop spans 13 amino acids. V lost 8 bases, J lost 5 bases, and 18 bases lay in between. Germline CDR1 reads GTSNPN; CDR2 reads SVGIG (reference sequence). The CDR3 spells CAGGGAGQYGYTF. CDR3 coding DNA: TGTGCCGGCGGCGGTGCAGGGCAATATGGCTACACCTTC.

The chain carries TRBV11-2 and TRBJ1-5; perhaps TRBD1 as D (6 bases). Germline lookup yields CDR1 SGHAT and CDR2 FQNNGV. The CDR3 is made up of 16 amino acids. V dropped 5 bases and J dropped 3 bases, with 17 bases sitting between them. The CDR3 sequence is CASSAGQPTLNQPQHF. The CDR3 nucleotides are TGTGCCAGCAGCGCTGGACAGCCCACCCTCAATCAGCCCCAGCATTTT. The full variable domain, rest sourced from reference TRBV11-2 and TRBJ1-5, is EAGVAQSPRYKIIEKRQSVAFWCNPISGHATLYWYQQILGQGPKLLIQFQNNGVVDDSQLPKDRFSAERLKGVDSTLKIQPAKLEDSAVYLCASSAGQPTLNQPQHFGDGTRLSIL.

The CDR3 region is CASSRDRGLSEAFF. CDR3 DNA sequence: TGTGCCAGCTCGCGCGACAGGGGGCTCTCTGAAGCTTTCTTT. The genes are TRBV18 and TRBJ1-1; 10 nucleotides match TRBD1. The CDR3 is made up of 14 amino acids. Germline V gene lookup returns CDR1 KGHSH and CDR2 LQKENI. V was clipped by 6 bases and J by 6 bases; unmatched bases: 7. The complete variable domain, with remaining parts taken from reference TRBV18 and TRBJ1-1, reads NAGVMQNPRHLVRRRGQEARLRCSPMKGHSHVYWYRQLPEEGLKFMVYLQKENIIDESGMPKERFSAEFPKEGPSILRIQQVVRGDSAAYFCASSRDRGLSEAFFGQGTRLTVV.

This chain joins TRBV3-1 (or the pseudogene TRBV3-2) and TRBJ1-1; 7 bases align to TRBD1. V gave up 4 bases and J gave up 7 bases; unmatched junction bases: 12. Per the germline V gene, CDR1 is LGHDT and CDR2 is YNNKEL (reference sequence). This CDR3 comprises 15 residues. CDR3 sequence: CASSLETGRDIEAFF. In nucleotides, the CDR3 is TGTGCCAGCAGCCTAGAGACAGGGAGAGACATTGAAGCTTTCTTT.

J is TRBJ1-1 and V is TRBV24-1; 8 positions agree with TRBD1. Germline CDR1 KGHDR, CDR2 SFDVKD. This CDR3 has 18 amino acids. V lost 2 bases, J lost 6 bases, and 16 bases stayed unmatched. This CDR3 reads CATSDSRTGGADGSEAFF. The CDR3 DNA sequence: TGTGCCACCAGTGATTCGCGTACAGGGGGTGCGGACGGGTCTGAAGCTTTCTTT.

V gene TRBV5-1 combines with J gene TRBJ1-1; no clear D. With 2 bases removed from V and 10 bases from J, the gap between germline ends came to 24 bases. Germline CDR1 and CDR2: SGHRS and YFSETQ. CDR3 length equals 16 residues. CDR3 in DNA: TGCGCCAGCAGCTTTACTGCCGAGGCCCTCGGCCGTGGAGCTTTCTTT. Encoded protein: CASSFTAEALGRGAFF. The full variable domain, rest sourced from reference TRBV5-1 and TRBJ1-1, is KAGVTQTPRYLIKTRGQQVTLSCSPISGHRSVSWYQQTPGQGLQFLFEYFSETQRNKGNFPGRFSGRQFSNSRSEMNVSTLELGDSALYLCASSFTAEALGRGAFFGQGTRLTVV.

The J gene is TRBJ2-7, the V gene TRBV6-5; no definite D call. The CDR3 has 12 amino acids. The V end lost 7 bases, the J end lost 6 bases, and 13 bases lay between the germline ends. CDR1 MNHEY and CDR2 SVGAGI come from the germline V gene. DNA for the CDR3: TGTGCCAGCACCCCAGGATTGGGCGAGCAGTACTTC. Translation gives CASTPGLGEQYF.

The chain employs TRBV7-2 and TRBJ2-7; maybe TRBD1 (5 bases). CDR1 and CDR2 (germline): SGHTA, FQGNSA. Trimming shortened V by 0 bases and J by 2 bases, and 11 bases separated the two germline ends. The CDR3 length is 15 residues. In DNA form, the CDR3 reads TGTGCCAGCAGCTTAGCAGGTGACAGTCCCTACGAGCAGTACGTC. Its protein is CASSLAGDSPYEQYV.